Described below is a single T cell receptor (beta chain) sequence and its context. This specimen comes from a study of blood T cell repertoires in COVID-19. Some clones are missing from TCRdb's copy, which holds only in-frame ones; the method was immunoSEQ multiplex PCR. This sample has 200,000 to 300,000 clones, with approximately 83% found just once. Sample: peripheral blood. The receptor comes from a woman older than 75 with acute or convalescent COVID-19.

In DNA form, the CDR3 reads TGCGCCAGCAGCTTGAGTCGGGGCACAGATACGCAGTATTTT. This sequence encodes CASSLSRGTDTQYF. V gene TRBV5-1 combines with J gene TRBJ2-3; D unclear. The V end lost 1 base, the J end lost 1 base, and 7 bases lay between the germline ends. The CDR3 is 14 residues long. Germline lookup yields CDR1 SGHRS and CDR2 YFSETQ.